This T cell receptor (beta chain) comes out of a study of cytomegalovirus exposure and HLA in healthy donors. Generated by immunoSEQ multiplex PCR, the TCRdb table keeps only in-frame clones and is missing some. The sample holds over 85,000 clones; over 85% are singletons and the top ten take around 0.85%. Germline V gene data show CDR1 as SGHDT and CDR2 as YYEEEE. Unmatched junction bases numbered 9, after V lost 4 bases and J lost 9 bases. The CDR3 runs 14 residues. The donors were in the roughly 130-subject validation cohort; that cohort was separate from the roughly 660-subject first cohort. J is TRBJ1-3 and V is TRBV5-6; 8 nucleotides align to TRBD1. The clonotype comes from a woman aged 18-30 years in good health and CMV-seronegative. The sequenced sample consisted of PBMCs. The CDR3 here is CASSPGQGLATIYF. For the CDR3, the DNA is TGTGCCAGCAGCCCAGGACAGGGCTTGGCCACCATATATTTT.